These 11 T cell receptor beta chains came from one sample sequenced in a study of T-cell reconstitution after alpha-beta-depleted transplantation in children. Unique molecular identifiers were incorporated during preparation of the TCRbeta library. TCRdb called the PCR reads again in MiXCR, with one record for every CDR3 protein. The sample lists some 830,000 distinct CDR3 sequences, roughly 16% occurring once. The sequences come from PBMCs, mostly from graft donor cells, collected 360 days after TCRalphabeta/CD19-depleted stem cell transplant. The receptor set was obtained from a male patient younger than 18 who had a stem cell transplant for acute lymphoblastic leukemia, so the T cells may come from the graft donor.

The chain couples TRBV10-3 to TRBJ1-5; D gene ambiguous. V lost 10 bases and J lost 0, with 13 bases in between. Germline CDR1 ENHRY, CDR2 SYGVKD. This CDR3 region has 14 residues. The DNA of the CDR3 is TGTGCCACCCAGACTGGGATTAGCAATCAGCCCCAGCATTTT. It encodes CATQTGISNQPQHF.

The chain joins TRBV20-1 to TRBJ2-1, with D unclear. CDR1 is DFQATT and CDR2 is SNEGSKA in the germline V gene (reference sequence). Trimming shortened V by 5 bases and J by 4 bases, and 12 bases separated the two germline ends. This CDR3 is 13 amino acids long. The DNA for the CDR3 is TGCAGTGCTCCGCCCCGACGTTACAATGAGCAGTTCTTC. Its translation is CSAPPRRYNEQFF.

This clonotype was picked up many times. The chain links TRBV7-3 to TRBJ2-7; 9 bases agree with TRBD2. The germline gives CDR1 SGHTA, CDR2 FQGTGA. V shed 4 bases and J 3 bases; nucleotides not matched to a gene: 4. The CDR3 has 14 residues. Written as DNA, the CDR3 is TGTGCCAGCAGCTATAGCGGGGGTTTCTACGAGCAGTACTTC. The encoded protein is CASSYSGGFYEQYF.

The J gene is TRBJ2-7, the V gene TRBV7-9, with 9 bases aligning to TRBD1. The CDR3 is 14 residues long. V was pared by 5 bases and J by 6 bases, with 8 bases of the junction left unmatched. The germline V gene has CDR1 SEHNR and CDR2 FQNEAQ (reference sequence). The CDR3: CASSRPGQGFEQYF. The CDR3 DNA reads TGTGCCAGCAGCCGGCCGGGACAGGGCTTCGAGCAGTACTTC. Full variable domain (missing parts from reference TRBV7-9 and TRBJ2-7): DTGVSQNPRHKITKRGQNVTFRCDPISEHNRLYWYRQTLGQGPEFLTYFQNEAQLEKSRLLSDRFSAERPKGSFSTLEIQRTEQGDSAMYLCASSRPGQGFEQYFGPGTRLTVT.

The J gene is TRBJ2-1, the V gene TRBV20-1, with 9 bases that match TRBD2. The length of the CDR3 is 14 residues. CDR1 is DFQATT, CDR2 SNEGSKA, per germline (reference sequence). The ends lost 3 bases at V and 10 bases at J; junction bases unmatched: 10. CDR3 nucleotide sequence: TGCAGTGCTAGGGCGGCGGGAGGGCGGCGGGAGCAGTTCTTC. This codes for CSARAAGGRREQFF.

This clonotype was recorded at least ten times. The chain is built from TRBV20-1 and TRBJ2-5; D is possibly TRBD2 (5 bases). The CDR3 is 14 residues long. Germline V gene data show CDR1 as DFQATT and CDR2 as SNEGSKA (reference sequence). The ends were cut back, 3 bases at V and 0 bases at J, with 11 bases in the middle. The CDR3 spells CSASKRRYQETQYF. The CDR3 nucleotides are TGCAGTGCTAGTAAAAGGAGGTACCAAGAGACCCAGTACTTC.

This clonotype came up many times. The chain combines TRBV12-3 or TRBV12-4 with TRBJ2-2; 11 nucleotides line up with TRBD2. This CDR3 is built from 17 residues. Unmatched junction bases numbered 2, after V lost 0 bases and J lost 2 bases. This CDR3 is CASSLASGRANTGELFF. CDR3 DNA: TGTGCCAGCAGTTTAGCTAGCGGGAGGGCCAACACCGGGGAGCTGTTTTTT.

A few counts support this clonotype. The genes are TRBV7-9 and TRBJ2-1; D tentatively reads TRBD1 or TRBD2 (5 bases each). V dropped 4 bases and J dropped 6 bases, with 19 bases sitting between them. CDR1 SEHNR and CDR2 FQNEAQ come from the germline V gene (reference sequence). CDR3 size: 16 residues. DNA for the CDR3: TGTGCCAGCAGCTCCCTGTCCCGGGACGAGGGCAATGAGCAGTTCTTC. Translation gives CASSSLSRDEGNEQFF.

The chain is built from TRBV5-1 and TRBJ2-1; a possible D gene is TRBD2 (5 bases). Trimming left V 0 bases short and J 0 bases short, with 10 bases between. Germline-derived CDR1 and CDR2 are SGHRS and YFSETQ. The CDR3 runs to 16 residues. The CDR3 protein is CASSLVARSSYNEQFF. The CDR3 DNA reads TGCGCCAGCAGCTTGGTAGCGCGAAGCTCCTACAATGAGCAGTTCTTC. Combining the CDR3 with reference TRBV5-1 and TRBJ2-1 gives the whole variable domain KAGVTQTPRYLIKTRGQQVTLSCSPISGHRSVSWYQQTPGQGLQFLFEYFSETQRNKGNFPGRFSGRQFSNSRSEMNVSTLELGDSALYLCASSLVARSSYNEQFFGPGTRLTVL.

In its sample, this clonotype was seen many times. The rearrangement joins TRBV28 to TRBJ2-1; TRBD1 or TRBD2 may be the D gene (5 bases each). The CDR3 totals 15 residues. Germline assignment: CDR1 MDHEN and CDR2 SYDVKM. Trimming took 6 bases from V and 12 from J, leaving 24 bases between them. CDR3 sequence reads: CASSPVGAQTFRQFF. The CDR3 DNA follows: TGTGCCAGCAGCCCGGTCGGGGCACAGACATTTAGGCAGTTCTTC. Filled out from reference TRBV28 and TRBJ2-1, the complete variable domain reads DVKVTQSSRYLVKRTGEKVFLECVQDMDHENMFWYRQDPGLGLRLIYFSYDVKMKEKGDIPEGYSVSREKKERFSLILESASTNQTSMYLCASSPVGAQTFRQFFGPGTRLTVL.

This clonotype was seen more than once but under ten times. This chain links TRBV6-1 with TRBJ1-5; 8 positions agree with TRBD1. The CDR3 has 14 amino acids. Trimming removed 10 bases from V and 6 bases from J; junction bases left unmatched: 11. Germline V CDR1 and CDR2: MNHNS, SASEGT. CDR3 coding DNA: TGTGCCACCTCGAGGGCAGGGGGCGGTCAGCCCCAGCATTTT. Protein: CATSRAGGGQPQHF.